Below are 27 T cell receptor beta chains sequenced from a single sample in a study of blood T cell repertoires in COVID-19. Assay: immunoSEQ multiplex PCR; the TCRdb copy retains only in-frame clones and omits some. Found here are about 260,000 clones, about nine tenths of them singletons; the top ten hold about 11%. The specimen sequenced was peripheral blood. Receptors originate from a woman between 25 and 40 years old with COVID-19, enrolled during active disease.

This chain's CDR3 is CASSLGVMGQGRGAFF. The CDR3 nucleotides read TGTGCCAGCAGCTTGGGAGTGATGGGACAGGGGCGAGGAGCTTTCTTT. The chain joins TRBV5-5 to TRBJ1-1, with 10 bases identical to TRBD1. This CDR3 has 16 residues. V dropped 0 bases and J dropped 10; count of bases not matched to a gene: 12. Germline loops: CDR1 SGHKS, CDR2 YYEKEE (reference sequence).

The V and J genes are TRBV30 and TRBJ1-6; TRBD1 might be the D (6 bases). Per the germline V gene, CDR1 is GTSNPN and CDR2 is SVGIG (reference sequence). The CDR3 is made up of 13 amino acids. With 6 bases removed from V and 7 bases from J, the gap between germline ends came to 13 bases. Written as DNA, the CDR3 is TGTGCCTGTCAGGGGCTTTCCAATTCACCCCTCCACTTT. It encodes CACQGLSNSPLHF.

V usage is TRBV11-2 and J usage is TRBJ2-7; D remains unclear. In germline, CDR1 is SGHAT, CDR2 FQNNGV. Trimming pared 0 bases from V and 3 bases from J, leaving 12 bases between. The CDR3 sequence is 15 residues long. The CDR3 DNA sequence: TGTGCCAGCAGCTTAGATGAGATCGGGTACTACGAGCAGTACTTC. It translates to CASSLDEIGYYEQYF.

V gene TRBV6-4 combines with J gene TRBJ2-3; 9 nucleotides line up with TRBD2. CDR3 length equals 16 residues. Germline CDR1 MRHNA, CDR2 SNTAGT. With V trimmed by 0 bases and J by 8 bases, 9 bases remained unmatched. CDR3 protein: CASSDSRLAVQVTQYF. In DNA, the CDR3 is TGTGCCAGCAGTGACTCTCGACTAGCGGTTCAGGTTACGCAGTATTTT.

The J gene is TRBJ2-5, the V gene TRBV3-1 (or the pseudogene TRBV3-2); possible D gene TRBD1, 5 bases. This CDR3 comprises 13 residues. Looked up from germline, CDR1 is LGHDT and CDR2 is YNNKEL (reference sequence). With 4 bases removed from V and 2 bases from J, the gap between germline ends came to 8 bases. The CDR3 region has the DNA TGTGCCAGCAGCCCTAGACAGCAAGAGACCCAGTACTTC. Protein: CASSPRQQETQYF.

The J gene is TRBJ2-3, the V gene TRBV20-1, with 8 bases identical to TRBD2. The CDR3 length is 9 residues. Germline V gene data show CDR1 as DFQATT and CDR2 as SNEGSKA (reference sequence). The CDR3 sequence is CRAGEAQYF. As DNA, the CDR3 is TGCAGAGCGGGAGAGGCGCAGTATTTT.

This clone was seen a few times. The CDR3 region has the DNA TGTGCCAGCAGCTTAAAGGACCGCGGACAGCCCCTGGGGCAGCCCCAGCATTTT. Protein sequence: CASSLKDRGQPLGQPQHF. The chain couples TRBV7-3 to TRBJ1-5, with D possibly being TRBD1 (6 bases). Trimming stripped 1 base from V and 7 bases from J, with 23 bases between. This CDR3 contains 18 residues. CDR1 and CDR2 (germline): SGHTA, FQGTGA.

The V call is TRBV30, the J call TRBJ1-2, with TRBD1 matching 10 bases. With 6 bases clipped from V and 2 bases from J, the junction kept 3 bases outside the gene matches. The CDR3 sequence is 13 residues long. CDR1 and CDR2 from the germline V gene are GTSNPN and SVGIG (reference sequence). Here the CDR3 reads CACRTGGNYGYTF. The CDR3 DNA is TGTGCCTGCAGGACAGGGGGGAACTATGGCTACACCTTC.

V is TRBV7-9 and J is TRBJ1-1, with 7 bases matching TRBD1. This CDR3 is 15 amino acids long. Germline loops: CDR1 SEHNR, CDR2 FQNEAQ (reference sequence). Trimming took 4 bases from V and 2 from J; bases not matched to a gene: 7. CDR3 in DNA: TGTGCCAGCAGCTCCCCCGGGACAGTCAACACTGAAGCTTTCTTT. It specifies CASSSPGTVNTEAFF.

This clone has just a few counts. The chain has TRBV5-1 and TRBJ1-1, with no clear D. V was shortened by 4 bases and J by 3 bases, with 13 bases between the two germline ends. CDR3 size: 14 residues. CDR1 SGHRS and CDR2 YFSETQ come from the germline V gene. In DNA, the CDR3 is TGCGCCAGCAGCCCGGGGAGGCAGGACACTGAAGCTTTCTTT. It specifies CASSPGRQDTEAFF. Full variable domain (rest looked up from reference TRBV5-1 and TRBJ1-1): KAGVTQTPRYLIKTRGQQVTLSCSPISGHRSVSWYQQTPGQGLQFLFEYFSETQRNKGNFPGRFSGRQFSNSRSEMNVSTLELGDSALYLCASSPGRQDTEAFFGQGTRLTVV.

The chain is built from TRBV19 and TRBJ2-6; D is uncertain. In germline, CDR1 is LNHDA, CDR2 SQIVND (reference sequence). V lost 1 base, J lost 0 bases, and 7 bases lay in between. The CDR3 length is 16 residues. The CDR3 nucleotides read TGTGCCAGTAGTATAGTGTTTAGCTCTGGGGCCAACGTCCTGACTTTC. Translation: CASSIVFSSGANVLTF.

The V gene is TRBV5-4, the J gene TRBJ2-1, with 11 positions matching TRBD2. This CDR3 is built from 13 residues. Trimming cost V 3 bases and J 10 bases; bases outside gene matches: 3. Germline-derived CDR1 and CDR2 are SGHNT and YYREEE (reference sequence). The CDR3 is CASSSLAGVEQFF. CDR3 coding DNA: TGTGCCAGCAGCTCACTAGCGGGGGTGGAGCAGTTCTTC. The complete variable domain, with remaining parts taken from reference TRBV5-4 and TRBJ2-1, reads ETGVTQSPTHLIKTRGQQVTLRCSSQSGHNTVSWYQQALGQGPQFIFQYYREEENGRGNFPPRFSGLQFPNYSSELNVNALELDDSALYLCASSSLAGVEQFFGPGTRLTVL.

Only one count was recorded for this clone. Here the CDR3 DNA reads TGTGCCAGCAGCTTAGACCCTAGTCCTTACGAGCAGTACTTC. This translates into CASSLDPSPYEQYF. The V and J genes are TRBV7-2 and TRBJ2-7; D gene unclear. The germline V and J ends were trimmed by 1 base and 4 bases, with 11 bases remaining between them. The CDR3 has 14 residues. The germline V gene encodes CDR1 SGHTA and CDR2 FQGNSA.

This clone was found a few times. The chain carries TRBV7-6 and TRBJ2-7; 7 bases agree with TRBD1. Germline values: CDR1 SGHVS, CDR2 FNYEAQ. The V and J ends lost 5 bases and 3 bases, in that order; junction bases with no gene match: 7. The CDR3 has 14 residues. The CDR3 loop is CASSSRDRYYEQYF. DNA of the CDR3: TGTGCCAGCAGCAGCCGGGACAGATACTACGAGCAGTACTTC.

The chain joins TRBV30 to TRBJ2-3; a possible D gene is TRBD2 (6 bases). Germline assignment: CDR1 GTSNPN and CDR2 SVGIG (reference sequence). V gave up 1 base and J gave up 0 bases, with 8 bases separating them. This CDR3 spans 14 amino acids. CDR3 sequence: CAWSAGTSTDTQYF. CDR3 DNA sequence: TGTGCCTGGAGTGCCGGGACTAGCACAGATACGCAGTATTTT.

This clone was detected only once. The V call is TRBV28, the J call TRBJ1-2; tentatively, D is TRBD1 (5 bases). Looked up from germline, CDR1 is MDHEN and CDR2 is SYDVKM. The CDR3 has 16 residues. Between the trimmed V and J ends, which lost 7 bases and 1 base, there was a span of 19 bases. Here the CDR3 reads CASNFVWGQYNYGYTF. Here the CDR3 DNA reads TGTGCCAGCAATTTCGTATGGGGCCAATATAACTATGGCTACACCTTC.

This chain links TRBV3-1 (or the pseudogene TRBV3-2) with TRBJ1-1; no reliable D call. Germline values: CDR1 LGHDT, CDR2 YNNKEL (reference sequence). Trimming took off 4 bases at V and 1 base at J, with 13 bases between the two ends. The length of the CDR3 is 15 residues. This CDR3 reads CASSPPRSENTEAFF. The CDR3 nucleotides read TGTGCCAGCAGCCCGCCCAGGTCAGAGAACACTGAAGCTTTCTTT.

CDR3: CASTATDTQYF. CDR3 in DNA: TGTGCCTCCACAGCCACAGATACGCAGTATTTT. The chain links TRBV30 to TRBJ2-3; unclear D gene. CDR1 and CDR2 (germline): GTSNPN, SVGIG (reference sequence). V shed 7 bases and J shed 2 bases, with 7 bases lying between them. This CDR3 has 11 amino acids.

In this sample, this clone turned up once. The chain has TRBV5-1 and TRBJ2-7; possibly TRBD2 for D (6 bases). The V end lost 0 bases, the J end lost 0 bases, and 16 bases lay between the germline ends. The CDR3 has 17 amino acids. The V gene's germline CDR1 is SGHRS and CDR2 YFSETQ. This chain's CDR3 is CASSLVPRDFSSYEQYF. The CDR3 DNA follows: TGCGCCAGCAGCTTGGTACCCCGGGACTTTAGCTCCTACGAGCAGTACTTC.

For this clone: One end of the junction is discordant with germline, which a read error may explain. The chain combines TRBV29-1 with TRBJ1-3; maybe TRBD1 (5 bases). CDR1 and CDR2 from the germline V gene are SQVTM and ANQGSEA. This CDR3 comprises 15 residues. As DNA, the CDR3 is TGCAGCGTTGAAGATGGGCCGGGGGGTGGAACCACCATATATTTT. Its protein product is CSVEDGPGGGTTIYF.

This rearrangement joins TRBV6-2 or TRBV6-3 to TRBJ2-3; 9 positions agree with TRBD1. CDR1 is MNHEY and CDR2 is SVGEGT in the germline V gene. Trimming cost V 0 bases and J 4 bases; bases outside gene matches: 8. There are 17 residues in the CDR3. The CDR3 protein is CASSYSSRDRVPDTQYF. DNA for the CDR3: TGTGCCAGCAGTTACTCGTCGAGGGACAGGGTCCCAGATACGCAGTATTTT.

This clone was picked up one time. The chain uses TRBV6-5 and TRBJ2-7; 7 bases line up with TRBD1. Trimming at V came to 7 bases and at J to 5 bases, leaving 8 bases not matched to a gene. The germline V gene has CDR1 MNHEY and CDR2 SVGAGI. The CDR3 has 13 amino acids. CDR3: CASKKQGYDEQYF. CDR3 DNA: TGTGCCAGCAAAAAACAGGGGTACGACGAGCAGTACTTC.

The chain combines TRBV7-6 with TRBJ1-1, with 7 bases that match TRBD1. The CDR3 has 17 residues. With V trimmed by 4 bases and J by 1 base, 12 bases remained unmatched. Germline V gene data show CDR1 as SGHVS and CDR2 as FNYEAQ. CDR3 protein: CASSSPRDSGRNTEAFF. CDR3 DNA: TGTGCCAGCAGCTCTCCGCGGGACAGTGGGAGGAACACTGAAGCTTTCTTT.

This chain uses TRBV5-1 with TRBJ2-5, with 11 bases aligning to TRBD1. After removal of 4 bases from V and 4 bases from J, the junction contained 3 bases not matched to a gene. The CDR3 loop spans 14 amino acids. Per germline, CDR1 SGHRS and CDR2 YFSETQ. CDR3 nucleotide sequence: TGCGCCAGCAGCAGGGACAGGGGGGTAGAGACCCAGTACTTC. Protein sequence: CASSRDRGVETQYF.

The sample holds one count of this clone. The chain recombines TRBV6-6 with TRBJ2-1; D possibly corresponds to TRBD1 (5 bases). CDR1 and CDR2 from the germline V gene are MNHNY and SVGAGI (reference sequence). The V gene lost 2 bases and the J gene lost 6 bases, with 14 bases spanning the gap. The CDR3 runs to 15 residues. The CDR3 DNA is TGTGCCAGCAGTTACGGCCAGGGTTTGCCCAATGAGCAGTTCTTC. This gives the protein CASSYGQGLPNEQFF.

The chain is built from TRBV6-4 and TRBJ2-4; D perhaps matches TRBD2 (5 bases). V lost 0 bases and J lost 6, with 6 bases in between. The germline V gene encodes CDR1 MRHNA and CDR2 SNTAGT. This CDR3 comprises 13 residues. The CDR3 sequence is CASSDSGGNIQYF. The DNA of the CDR3 is TGTGCCAGCAGTGACTCTGGAGGAAACATTCAGTACTTC.

V gene TRBV29-1 combines with J gene TRBJ2-5; TRBD1 might be the D (5 bases). CDR1 and CDR2 from the germline V gene are SQVTM and ANQGSEA. The V and J ends lost 7 bases and 5 bases respectively, with 14 bases between them. The CDR3 loop spans 12 amino acids. CDR3 protein: CSAADSSETQYF. The CDR3 region has the DNA TGCAGCGCAGCTGACAGCTCTGAGACCCAGTACTTC.